The clone carrying this TCR beta chain came up many times. This specimen belongs to a study of T cells in Graves' hyperthyroidism and ophthalmopathy. Researchers amplified the TCR beta CDR3 regions from RNA transcripts. The HTBI primer set drove a first-round RT-PCR of the TCR CDR3. MiXCR, run by TCRdb on the multiplex PCR reads, gives a single entry per CDR3 protein. The sample records around 400,000 distinct CDR3 sequences, 15% to 19% being singletons. The V gene's germline CDR1 is SGHVS and CDR2 FQNEAQ. This CDR3 region has 16 residues. V lost 5 bases, J lost 6 bases, and 6 bases stayed unmatched. The TCR originated in a woman younger than 35 with Graves' hyperthyroidism that later progressed to Graves' ophthalmopathy. V and J are TRBV7-8 and TRBJ2-1, with 14 bases matching TRBD2. Input material: blood. DNA for the CDR3: TGTGCCAGCAGCGGGGGACTAGCGGGAGCTCGCAATGAGCAGTTCTTC. The encoded protein is CASSGGLAGARNEQFF.